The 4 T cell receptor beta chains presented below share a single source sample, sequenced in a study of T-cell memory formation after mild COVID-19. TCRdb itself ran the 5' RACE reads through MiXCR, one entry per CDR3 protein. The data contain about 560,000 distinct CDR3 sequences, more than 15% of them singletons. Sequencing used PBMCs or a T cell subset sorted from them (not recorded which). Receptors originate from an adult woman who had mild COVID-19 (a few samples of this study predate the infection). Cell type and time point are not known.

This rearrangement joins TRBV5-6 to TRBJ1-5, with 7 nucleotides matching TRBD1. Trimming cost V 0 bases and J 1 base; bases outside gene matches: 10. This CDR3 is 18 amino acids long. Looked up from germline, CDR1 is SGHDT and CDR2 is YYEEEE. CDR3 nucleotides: TGTGCCAGCAGCTTGGGCCACGGAGGGGGCGAAAGCAATCAGCCCCAGCATTTT. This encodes CASSLGHGGGESNQPQHF.

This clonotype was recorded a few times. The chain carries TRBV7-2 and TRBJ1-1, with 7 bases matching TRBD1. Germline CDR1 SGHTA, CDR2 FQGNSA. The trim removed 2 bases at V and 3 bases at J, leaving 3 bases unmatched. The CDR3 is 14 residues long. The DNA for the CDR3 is TGTGCCAGCAGCTTAACAGGGACAGACACTGAAGCTTTCTTT. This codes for CASSLTGTDTEAFF.

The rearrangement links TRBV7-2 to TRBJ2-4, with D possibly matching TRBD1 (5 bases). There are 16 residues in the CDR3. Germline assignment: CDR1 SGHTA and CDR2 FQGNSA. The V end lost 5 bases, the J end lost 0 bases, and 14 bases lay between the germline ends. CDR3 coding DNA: TGTGCCAGCAGCCACCCGACAGTTATAGCCAAAAACATTCAGTACTTC. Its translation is CASSHPTVIAKNIQYF.

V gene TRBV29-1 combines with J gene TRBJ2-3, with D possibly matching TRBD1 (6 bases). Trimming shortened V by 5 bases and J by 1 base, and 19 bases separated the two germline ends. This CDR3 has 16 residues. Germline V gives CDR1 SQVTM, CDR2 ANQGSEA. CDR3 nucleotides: TGCAGCGTTTACAGGGCCTCGCGACGAGGCACAGATACGCAGTATTTT. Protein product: CSVYRASRRGTDTQYF.